A single sample is the source of the 10 T cell receptor beta chains below, sequenced in a study of molecular identifiers for immune sequencing clone quantification. TCRdb reprocessed the PCR reads via MiXCR and lists one record per CDR3 protein. The sample yields hundreds of thousands of distinct CDR3 sequences, roughly 27% seen once. What was sequenced was naive CD8+ T cells from blood, with Jurkat cell RNA spiked in. The subset was: FACS-sorted CD8+CD4-CCR7+CD45RA+ naive T cells. Receptors were obtained from a human donor in good health. Some libraries in this study had Jurkat cell RNA spiked in.

The chain carries TRBV19 and TRBJ2-1; 10 bases match TRBD2. V was pared by 11 bases and J by 7 bases, with 14 bases of the junction left unmatched. The CDR3 consists of 15 residues. The germline gives CDR1 LNHDA, CDR2 SQIVND (reference sequence). The CDR3 sequence is CASTFSSGGTNEQFF. CDR3 DNA sequence: TGTGCCTCCACGTTTAGTAGCGGGGGGACGAATGAGCAGTTCTTC.

The genes are TRBV4-1 and TRBJ2-7; D is perhaps TRBD1 (6 bases). V was cut by 1 base and J by 0 bases, with 10 bases left in between. The CDR3 sequence is 15 residues long. Per the germline V gene, CDR1 is MGHRA and CDR2 is YSYEKL. In DNA form, the CDR3 reads TGCGCCAGCAGCCAAGTGGCAGGGGACTCCTACGAGCAGTACTTC. Its translation: CASSQVAGDSYEQYF.

This clonotype was observed at least ten times. The V and J genes are TRBV29-1 and TRBJ2-1; no definite D call. Germline values: CDR1 SQVTM, CDR2 ANQGSEA. The CDR3 is 11 amino acids. V dropped 5 bases and J dropped 7 bases, with 9 bases sitting between them. The CDR3 protein is CSVFSGNEQFF. DNA of the CDR3: TGCAGCGTTTTCTCTGGGAATGAGCAGTTCTTC.

Note on this clonotype: This may be a read error: a much more frequent sequence differs by one nucleotide. V and J are TRBV9 and TRBJ2-2, with D perhaps matching TRBD1 or TRBD2 (6 bases each). The CDR3 has 13 amino acids. Germline assignment: CDR1 SGDLS and CDR2 YYNGEE. The CDR3 here is CASSVGGAGELVF. In DNA form, the CDR3 reads TGTGCCAGCAGCGTAGGGGGGGCCGGGGAGCTGGTTTTT.

The sample holds a few counts of this clonotype. The CDR3 DNA sequence: TGTGCCACCAGTGAGAAGAGGACTAGCACAGATACGCAGTATTTT. This encodes CATSEKRTSTDTQYF. V and J are TRBV24-1 and TRBJ2-3, with D maybe TRBD2 (5 bases). The germline V gene has CDR1 KGHDR and CDR2 SFDVKD. The CDR3 totals 15 residues. V lost 4 bases and J lost 0, with 10 bases in between.

A remark on this clonotype: Germline is not matched at one junction end, which may reflect a read error. The rearrangement uses TRBV12-3 or TRBV12-4 and TRBJ1-4, with unresolved D. The CDR3 has 14 amino acids. The CDR3 sequence is CASSLSDGLENLFF. The CDR3 bases are TGTGCCAGCAGTTTATCCGACGGACTTGAAAACCTGTTTTTT.

This clonotype came up a few times. At one boundary the junction diverges from the germline segment, which might be a read error. CDR3 bases: TGTGCAAGCAGCTTAGAGAATTCTGGAAATACGCTCTATTTT. Protein: CASSLENSGNTLYF. This chain connects TRBV7-3 to TRBJ1-3; D is unclear. The CDR3 length is 14 residues. CDR1 is SGHTA and CDR2 is FQGTGA in the germline V gene.

The table lists this clonotype with a few counts. It is likely a read error, because the conserved phenylalanine at the end of the CDR3 is missing. The chain carries TRBV20-1 and TRBJ1-5; D is ambiguous. Trimming took 0 bases from V and 4 from J, leaving 10 bases between them. Germline assignment: CDR1 DFQATT and CDR2 SNEGSKA (reference sequence). The CDR3 spans 14 residues. The CDR3 DNA reads as TGCAGTGCTAGAGAAGGGCCGGTTAATCAGCCCCAGCATTAT. Amino acids: CSAREGPVNQPQHY.

This sequence joins TRBV15 and TRBJ2-3; TRBD2 aligns across 8 bases. The V gene end was trimmed by 1 base and the J gene end by 4 bases; junction bases not matched to a gene: 1. Germline CDR1 and CDR2: LNHNV and YYDKDF (reference sequence). The CDR3 runs to 14 residues. The CDR3 loop is CATSRAGGSDTQYF. DNA for the CDR3: TGTGCCACCAGCAGAGCGGGAGGGTCAGATACGCAGTATTTT.

With respect to this clonotype: A clone one base away is much larger, so this may be a read error. Without the conserved terminal phenylalanine or tryptophan, this CDR3 likely stems from a read error. CDR3 sequence (DNA): TGCAGTGCTAGATATGTCGCCGGGACAGGGGGCGCAGGCGTCCTGACTTCC. It encodes CSARYVAGTGGAGVLTS. This chain joins TRBV20-1 and TRBJ2-6; the match to TRBD1 covers 12 bases. Germline V lookup: CDR1 DFQATT, CDR2 SNEGSKA (reference sequence). CDR3 length: 17 residues. The V gene end was trimmed by 2 bases and the J gene end by 12 bases; junction bases not matched to a gene: 14.